These T cell receptor beta chains were read from a single sample in a study of shared clonotypes between healthy human individuals. Assay used: immunoSEQ multiplex PCR; TCRdb lists only in-frame clones, some missing. The sample lists fewer than 650,000 clones, roughly 79% occurring once. Material: PBMCs. Receptor source: a woman aged 40 to 49 in good health. Some clones in this sample may be carry-over from other donors' samples. Both conserved end residues are part of each CDR3. D genes are given only for firm matches. A clone size is listed for some rows: how often the clone was seen (once, few, many), or a class if it is expanded.

>TRBJ2-5|once|-|TRBV5-1
TGCGCCAGCAGCTTGGTCCGGACACATCAAGAGACCCAGTACTTC
CASSLVRTHQETQYF
>TRBJ2-7|-|TRBD1|TRBV7-8
TGTGCCAGCAGCCAAGACCAGGGGGCCCACTACGAGCAGTACTTC
CASSQDQGAHYEQYF
>TRBJ1-1|many|-|TRBV30
TGTGCCTGGAATGACGGGAACACTGAAGCTTTCTTT
CAWNDGNTEAFF
>TRBJ2-7|-|TRBD2|TRBV30
TGTGCCTGGACCGTAGAGGCTAGCGGGAGTGATGAGCAGTACTTC
CAWTVEASGSDEQYF
>TRBJ2-7|-|-|TRBV11-2
TGTGCCAGCAGCCTAGAGAGGGGGAGAGCCTACGAGCAGTACTTC
CASSLERGRAYEQYF
>TRBJ1-2|once|TRBD1|TRBV2
TGTGCCAGCGAAACCGGCTCGGGACAGGGTTATGGCTACACCTTC
CASETGSGQGYGYTF
>TRBJ2-7|-|-|TRBV7-3
TGTGCCAGCAGCCCGACAGGCCCCTACGAGCAGTACTTC
CASSPTGPYEQYF
>TRBJ2-1|-|-|TRBV28
TGTGCCAGCAGTTCCTCTGAACCCTACAATGAGCAGTTCTTC
CASSSSEPYNEQFF
>TRBJ2-2|-|TRBD2|TRBV9
TGTGCCAGCAGCGTTCGGCCGGGACTAGCGGGGAACACCGGGGAGCTGTTTTTT
CASSVRPGLAGNTGELFF
>TRBJ2-5|-|-|TRBV9
TGTGCCAGCAGCGTGGGTACCACCCAAGAGACCCAGTACTTC
CASSVGTTQETQYF
>TRBJ2-1|-|-|TRBV19
TGTGCCAGTAGTACCCTAGGGGCTAGCGATGAGCAGTTCTTC
CASSTLGASDEQFF
>TRBJ2-1|-|TRBD2|TRBV7-7
TGTGCCAGCAGCCCCCGGACTAGTGGTTACAATGAGCAGTTCTTC
CASSPRTSGYNEQFF
>TRBJ1-1|few|-|TRBV7-6
TGTGCCAGCAGCTACAGTGAGAACACTGAAGCTTTCTTT
CASSYSENTEAFF
>TRBJ2-1|-|TRBD2|TRBV6-5
TGTGCCAGCAGCCGACAGGCGGGAGGGTACAATGAGCAGTTCTTC
CASSRQAGGYNEQFF
>TRBJ1-1|few|-|TRBV30
TGTGCCTGGAGTGTTGCTACCTTGAACACTGAAGCTTTCTTT
CAWSVATLNTEAFF
>TRBJ1-2|-|TRBD1|TRBV5-1
TGCGCCAGCAGCTTTGAGGACAGGGGACTACCCTATGGCTACACCTTC
CASSFEDRGLPYGYTF
>TRBJ2-7|once|TRBD2|TRBV7-3
TGTGCCAGCAGCGTTAGCGGGGGCTACGAGCAGTACTTC
CASSVSGGYEQYF
>TRBJ2-7|-|-|TRBV27
TGTGCCAGCAGTTTAAATGGGGCCTACGAGCAGTACTTC
CASSLNGAYEQYF
>TRBJ2-3|-|-|TRBV28
TGTGCCAGCTCAGGGGCCATTGGGCCGGGAGATACGCAGTATTTT
CASSGAIGPGDTQYF
>TRBJ2-3|-|-|TRBV9
TGTGCCAGCAGCGCACTCACCGGGACAGATACGCAGTATTTT
CASSALTGTDTQYF
>TRBJ1-5|-|-|TRBV7-9
TGTGCCAGCAGCCGAGGACAGTCCAATCAGCCCCAGCATTTT
CASSRGQSNQPQHF
>TRBJ1-4|-|TRBD1|TRBV27
TGTGCCAGCAGCTCGCCCGGGACAGGAGGGGAAAAACTGTTTTTT
CASSSPGTGGEKLFF
>TRBJ2-2|-|-|TRBV11-3
TGTGCCAGCAGCTTGTATGGGGACACCGGGGAGCTGTTTTTT
CASSLYGDTGELFF
>TRBJ1-5|-|-|TRBV28
TGTGCCAGCAGTCCTGACTGGGGGGGAGTTAGCAATCAGCCCCAGCATTTT
CASSPDWGGVSNQPQHF
>TRBJ2-4|-|-|TRBV2
TGTGCCAGCAGGGAGGGGGAGGCGAAAAACATTCAGTACTTC
CASREGEAKNIQYF
>TRBJ2-1|once|-|TRBV15
TGTGCCACGGCCCTTGGAGTGGTCAATGAGCAGTTCTTC
CATALGVVNEQFF
>TRBJ2-7|-|-|TRBV18
TGTGCCAGCTCACCCAATAGCGGATTCGCCTACGAGCAGTACTTC
CASSPNSGFAYEQYF
>TRBJ2-7|-|-|TRBV28
TGTGCCAGCAGTTTGATATCCTACGAGCAGTACTTC
CASSLISYEQYF
>TRBJ2-2|-|TRBD1|TRBV14
TGTGCCAGCAGCCAAGAGGGACAGGGCCCGAACACCGGGGAGCTGTTTTTT
CASSQEGQGPNTGELFF
>TRBJ1-1|-|-|TRBV7-2
TGTGCCAGCAGCTTAGGAAGGAACACTGAAGCTTTCTTT
CASSLGRNTEAFF
>TRBJ2-7|-|-|TRBV25-1
TGTGCCAGCAGTGAAAATCTAGGAGGCGAGCAGTACTTC
CASSENLGGEQYF
>TRBJ2-5|-|TRBD2|TRBV30
TGTGCCTGGAGTGTAATACTAGCGGGAGGTCTAGGGACCCAGTACTTC
CAWSVILAGGLGTQYF
>TRBJ2-7|-|TRBD2|TRBV5-5
TGTGCCAGCAGCTTGGCCGGGACTAGTCGCTACGAGCAGTACTTC
CASSLAGTSRYEQYF
>TRBJ2-1|once|TRBD2|TRBV6-1
TGTGCCTCCGGGACTAGCGGGTCCGATGAGCAGTTCTTC
CASGTSGSDEQFF
>TRBJ2-3|-|-|TRBV29-1
TGCAGCGTTGACGGCGGAGATACGCAGTATTTT
CSVDGGDTQYF
>TRBJ1-5|few|-|TRBV30
TGTGCCTGGAGTATGGGAAACAATCAGCCCCAGCATTTT
CAWSMGNNQPQHF
>TRBJ1-2|-|-|TRBV29-1
TGCAGCGTTGGTCGGGACGTAGCTAACTATGGCTACACCTTC
CSVGRDVANYGYTF
>TRBJ2-1|-|TRBD1|TRBV7-9
TGTGCCAGCAGCTTGTGGACAGGGACCTACAATGAGCAGTTCTTC
CASSLWTGTYNEQFF
>TRBJ1-1|-|TRBD1|TRBV5-1
TGCGCCAGCAGTTGGGGCGGGACAGGGAGTATGAACACTGAAGCTTTCTTT
CASSWGGTGSMNTEAFF
>TRBJ2-1|few|-|TRBV15
TGTGCCACCAGCGGGGGGGCCAACTCCTACAATGAGCAGTTCTTC
CATSGGANSYNEQFF
>TRBJ2-5|-|-|TRBV27
TGTGCCAGCAGTACAAAGCGGGCCCAAGAGACCCAGTACTTC
CASSTKRAQETQYF
>TRBJ1-1|once|-|TRBV6-1
TGTGCCAGCAGAATTACAGGGATCATTGGTGAAGCTTTCTTT
CASRITGIIGEAFF
>TRBJ2-7|once|TRBD1|TRBV6-1
TGTGCCAGCAGTGATGCGGACAGGAGGTTCTCCTACGAGCAGTACTTC
CASSDADRRFSYEQYF